A selection of T cell receptor beta chains follows, all from one sample in a study of T cell changes during pregnancy in multiple sclerosis. Here immunoSEQ multiplex PCR was the method, and the copy in TCRdb shows in-frame clones only, minus some. Counted here are just under 85,000 clones, approximately 93% occurring once; the ten biggest clones make up around 2.3%. Here the sequenced sample was peripheral blood, taken in the first trimester of pregnancy. These receptors all come from a female donor with multiple sclerosis, enrolled in a pregnancy study. The CDR3 runs from the conserved cysteine through the conserved F or W. A D gene is named only where the DNA matches it firmly. Size values are once, few and many counts, or a class for expanded clones, and some rows have none.

TRBJ2-3,TRBV6-6,TRBD1,once,CASRTRQGADTQYF,TGTGCCAGCAGAACTCGCCAGGGGGCAGATACGCAGTATTTT
TRBJ1-2,TRBV6-5,-,-,CASSSPSDRSNYGYTF,TGTGCCAGCAGTTCTCCATCCGACAGGTCTAACTATGGCTACACCTTC
TRBJ1-5,TRBV30,-,once,CAWSVQAVSNQPQHF,TGTGCCTGGAGTGTACAGGCGGTTAGCAATCAGCCCCAGCATTTT
TRBJ1-2,TRBV5-6,TRBD1,-,CASRRGQLYGYTF,TGTGCCAGCAGAAGGGGACAGTTGTATGGCTACACCTTC
TRBJ2-7,TRBV30,TRBD1,-,CAWRTGAYEQYF,TGTGCCTGGAGGACAGGGGCCTACGAGCAGTACTTC
TRBJ1-6,TRBV5-5,TRBD1,-,CASSQDRDFHNSPLHF,TGTGCCAGCAGCCAGGACAGGGATTTCCATAATTCACCCCTCCACTTT
TRBJ1-4,TRBV29-1,-,-,CSVTRQATNEKLFF,TGCAGCGTGACCAGACAGGCAACTAATGAAAAACTGTTTTTT
TRBJ2-1,TRBV7-2,TRBD2,-,CASSRLAGGFYNEQFF,TGTGCCAGCAGCCGACTAGCGGGGGGGTTCTACAATGAGCAGTTCTTC
TRBJ2-7,TRBV6-6,TRBD1,once,CASSDRGPDEQYF,TGTGCCAGCAGCGACAGGGGTCCCGACGAGCAGTACTTC
TRBJ2-6,TRBV6-1,-,-,CASRTTGANVLTF,TGTGCCAGCAGGACAACTGGGGCCAACGTCCTGACTTTC
TRBJ2-1,TRBV11-3,TRBD2,-,CASSLAGGYNEQFF,TGTGCCAGCAGCTTAGCGGGGGGTTACAATGAGCAGTTCTTC
TRBJ2-1,TRBV11-3,TRBD2,-,CASSLSSLAGDSYNEQFF,TGTGCCAGCAGCTTATCATCACTAGCGGGCGACTCCTACAATGAGCAGTTCTTC
TRBJ1-1,TRBV4-3,-,-,CASSPRSRGTEAFF,TGCGCCAGCAGCCCCAGGAGTAGGGGCACTGAAGCTTTCTTT
TRBJ1-1,TRBV5-8,-,-,CASSLGGSMNTEAFF,TGTGCCAGCAGCTTGGGGGGCAGCATGAACACTGAAGCTTTCTTT
TRBJ2-7,TRBV4-1,TRBD1,-,CASSQDVGTEDPYEQYF,TGCGCCAGCAGCCAAGATGTAGGGACAGAGGACCCGTACGAGCAGTACTTC
TRBJ1-5,TRBV14,TRBD1,once,CASSQMGQVGFSRINQPQHF,TGTGCCAGCAGCCAAATGGGACAGGTGGGTTTTTCACGGATTAATCAGCCCCAGCATTTT
TRBJ1-2,TRBV6-6,-,-,CASSQQVNYGYTF,TGTGCCAGCAGTCAACAGGTTAACTATGGCTACACCTTC
TRBJ1-2,TRBV12-5,TRBD1,-,CASGLLALLDRRPNYGYTF,TGTGCTAGTGGTTTGCTTGCACTCCTGGACAGGCGACCTAACTATGGCTACACCTTC
TRBJ1-2,TRBV5-1,-,-,CASTPEGQVSGYTF,TGCGCCAGCACCCCGGAAGGACAAGTAAGTGGCTACACCTTC
TRBJ1-3,TRBV28,TRBD1,-,CASSFRGHGNTIYF,TGTGCCAGCAGTTTTAGGGGGCACGGAAACACCATATATTTT
TRBJ2-5,TRBV29-1,-,-,CSVGGVGEPQETQYF,TGCAGCGTTGGCGGGGTAGGGGAACCCCAAGAGACCCAGTACTTC
TRBJ2-1,TRBV30,-,-,CAWSVGSSYNEQFF,TGTGCCTGGAGTGTTGGCTCCTCCTACAATGAGCAGTTCTTC
TRBJ2-2,TRBV6-1,-,-,CASSPEPAGELFF,TGTGCCAGCAGTCCGGAGCCCGCCGGGGAGCTGTTTTTT
TRBJ2-7,TRBV5-1,TRBD2,-,CASSLESREGYEQYF,TGCGCCAGCAGCTTGGAGTCCAGGGAGGGCTACGAGCAGTACTTC
TRBJ1-1,TRBV27,-,-,CASGETGWNTEAFF,TGTGCCAGCGGCGAGACAGGTTGGAACACTGAAGCTTTCTTT
TRBJ1-1,TRBV5-1,TRBD1,-,CASSSGTGSTEAFF,TGCGCCAGCAGCTCTGGGACAGGAAGTACTGAAGCTTTCTTT
TRBJ2-7,TRBV25-1,-,once,CASSAEGALYEQYF,TGTGCCAGCAGTGCGGAGGGGGCCCTCTACGAGCAGTACTTC
TRBJ2-7,TRBV28,-,-,CASPNRYEQYF,TGTGCCAGCCCCAACAGGTACGAGCAGTACTTC
TRBJ2-5,TRBV4-1,TRBD2,-,CASSQGTSGLYETQYF,TGCGCCAGCAGCCAAGGGACTAGCGGCCTTTATGAGACCCAGTACTTC
TRBJ1-6,TRBV6-5,-,once,CASRVSNSPLHF,TGTGCCAGCAGAGTCAGTAATTCACCCCTCCACTTT
TRBJ2-7,TRBV19,-,few,CASSIKDKTYEQYF,TGTGCCAGTAGTATAAAAGACAAGACCTACGAGCAGTACTTC
TRBJ1-1,TRBV6-6,-,-,CASHGTQNTEAFF,TGTGCCAGCCACGGGACACAGAACACTGAAGCTTTCTTT
TRBJ1-5,TRBV2,-,-,CASRLGVGRTNQPQHF,TGTGCCAGCAGGCTTGGTGTGGGGCGAACGAATCAGCCCCAGCATTTT
TRBJ2-7,TRBV18,-,-,CASSSLTGSGGDEQYF,TGTGCCAGCTCATCGCTTACAGGGTCGGGTGGTGACGAGCAGTACTTC
TRBJ2-1,TRBV5-8,TRBD2,once,CASSLGLAGVFNDEQFF,TGTGCCAGCAGCTTGGGACTAGCGGGAGTGTTTAACGATGAGCAGTTCTTC
TRBJ2-7,TRBV4-1,-,-,CASSQDAGNPYEQYF,TGCGCCAGCAGCCAAGATGCGGGGAACCCCTACGAGCAGTACTTC
TRBJ2-2,TRBV18,TRBD1,-,CASSLRETGDTGELFF,TGTGCCAGCTCACTCCGGGAGACAGGGGACACCGGGGAGCTGTTTTTT